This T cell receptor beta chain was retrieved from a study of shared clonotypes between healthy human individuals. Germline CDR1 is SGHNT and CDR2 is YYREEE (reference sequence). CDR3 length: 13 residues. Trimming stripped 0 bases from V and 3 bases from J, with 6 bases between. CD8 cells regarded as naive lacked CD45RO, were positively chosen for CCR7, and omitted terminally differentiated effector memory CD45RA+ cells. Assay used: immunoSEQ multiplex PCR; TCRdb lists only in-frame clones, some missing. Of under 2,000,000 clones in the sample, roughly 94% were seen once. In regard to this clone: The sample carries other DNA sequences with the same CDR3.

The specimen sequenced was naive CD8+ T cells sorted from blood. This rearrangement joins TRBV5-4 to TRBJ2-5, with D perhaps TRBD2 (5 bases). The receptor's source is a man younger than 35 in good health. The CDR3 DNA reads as TGTGCCAGCAGCTTGGACGGGGAAGAGACCCAGTACTTC. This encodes CASSLDGEETQYF.